These 18 T cell receptor beta chains were sequenced from one sample in a study of OX40 agonist ivuxolimab in advanced cancers. TCRdb's copy holds only in-frame clones and misses some; the assay was immunoSEQ multiplex PCR. This table holds 66,000 or so clones, about three quarters found once. The sequences come from CD4+ or CD8+ T cells sorted from blood, collected in a trial of the OX40 agonist ivuxolimab. These receptors originate from an adult with an advanced solid tumor such as melanoma, head and neck, liver or kidney cancer.

CDR3 loop: CSANGLVETQYF. In DNA form, the CDR3 reads TGCAGCGCCAATGGACTAGTTGAGACCCAGTACTTC. The V gene is TRBV29-1, the J gene TRBJ2-5, with 7 bases identical to TRBD2. The germline V gene has CDR1 SQVTM and CDR2 ANQGSEA. The CDR3 contains 12 residues. V lost 7 bases to trimming and J lost 5 bases; unmatched junction nucleotides: 7.

The chain links TRBV5-4 to TRBJ2-5, with TRBD2 matching 8 bases. Germline lookup yields CDR1 SGHNT and CDR2 YYREEE (reference sequence). CDR3 length: 13 amino acids. V lost 4 bases and J lost 5; bases outside the gene matches: 4. This chain's CDR3 is CASSRGLVETQYF. DNA of the CDR3: TGTGCCAGCAGCAGGGGACTAGTGGAGACCCAGTACTTC.

The V and J genes are TRBV7-2 and TRBJ2-1; D may match TRBD1 or TRBD2 (5 bases each). CDR3 length: 12 amino acids. Germline values: CDR1 SGHTA, CDR2 FQGNSA. The chain's CDR3 is CALVRGYNEQFF. The DNA for the CDR3 is TGTGCTTTGGTGAGGGGCTACAATGAGCAGTTCTTC.

V usage is TRBV5-6 and J usage is TRBJ2-3; the D gene is possibly TRBD1 (7 bases). This CDR3 contains 17 residues. Trimming stripped 3 bases from V and 2 bases from J, with 19 bases between. Germline loops: CDR1 SGHDT, CDR2 YYEEEE. The CDR3 reads CASSSQGTAFYTDTQYF. As DNA, the CDR3 is TGTGCCAGCAGCTCACAGGGGACTGCTTTTTACACAGATACGCAGTATTTT.

The gene calls are TRBV27 and TRBJ2-7; 10 nucleotides line up with TRBD2. Germline CDR1 and CDR2: MNHEY and SMNVEV (reference sequence). Trimming cost V 6 bases and J 4 bases; bases outside gene matches: 9. This CDR3 is 15 amino acids long. CDR3 amino acids: CASRSLAGDRYEQYF. The CDR3 nucleotides read TGTGCCAGCAGGTCGCTAGCGGGAGATCGGTACGAGCAGTACTTC.

V is TRBV28 and J is TRBJ2-1; the D is unclear. The CDR3 covers 12 residues. Germline CDR1 is MDHEN and CDR2 is SYDVKM. V shed 5 bases and J shed 3 bases, with 5 bases lying between them. CDR3 bases: TGTGCCAGCAGTGTAGTCTACAATGAGCAGTTCTTC. It codes for CASSVVYNEQFF.

This sequence joins TRBV21-1 and TRBJ1-1; TRBD1, the D gene given by the table, was not confirmed from the DNA. TRBV21-1 is a known pseudogene. CDR3 length: 17 amino acids. CDR3 sequence (DNA): TGTGCCAGCAGCAGAGAGGACAGGGGGAGGTTGGTCACTGAAGCTTTCTTT. Translated: CASSREDRGRLVTEAFF.

The rearrangement joins TRBV28 to TRBJ2-7, with D maybe TRBD2 (5 bases). The CDR3 runs to 16 residues. Germline CDR1 is MDHEN and CDR2 is SYDVKM. The ends were cut back, 6 bases at V and 3 bases at J, with 21 bases in the middle. The CDR3 coding sequence is TGTGCCAGCAGCAACAACACGGGAAGGGTTTACTACGAGCAGTACTTC. This translates into CASSNNTGRVYYEQYF. Drawing the rest from reference TRBV28 and TRBJ2-7, the complete variable domain is DVKVTQSSRYLVKRTGEKVFLECVQDMDHENMFWYRQDPGLGLRLIYFSYDVKMKEKGDIPEGYSVSREKKERFSLILESASTNQTSMYLCASSNNTGRVYYEQYFGPGTRLTVT.

The chain links TRBV2 to TRBJ2-7, with D hard to call. V lost 10 bases and J 0 bases, leaving 13 bases between the germline ends. The germline V gene encodes CDR1 SNHLY and CDR2 FYNNEI. The CDR3 has 13 residues. The CDR3 nucleotides are TGTGCCACCGGTCGGTGGAGCTCCTACGAGCAGTACTTC. This encodes CATGRWSSYEQYF.

The chain couples TRBV19 to TRBJ1-1, with a tentative D call TRBD1 (5 bases). Per the germline V gene, CDR1 is LNHDA and CDR2 is SQIVND (reference sequence). This CDR3 has 14 amino acids. V dropped 3 bases and J dropped 5 bases, with 13 bases sitting between them. CDR3 residues: CASSINQGGTEAFF. The CDR3 nucleotides read TGTGCCAGTAGTATTAACCAGGGCGGGACTGAAGCTTTCTTT.

V gene TRBV4-1 combines with J gene TRBJ1-4; D unclear. Trimming removed 0 bases from V and 8 bases from J, with 16 bases in between. This CDR3 contains 16 residues. CDR1 and CDR2 (germline): MGHRA, YSYEKL. The CDR3 is CASSQDVRARAEKLFF. In DNA, the CDR3 is TGCGCCAGCAGCCAAGATGTTAGGGCCCGAGCCGAAAAACTGTTTTTT.

V and J are TRBV4-1 and TRBJ1-4, with TRBD1 as a possible D gene (6 bases). This CDR3 region has 14 residues. Trimming pared 2 bases from V and 8 bases from J, leaving 12 bases between. Germline V CDR1 and CDR2: MGHRA, YSYEKL. This CDR3 reads CASSQTGSEEKLFF. The CDR3 coding sequence is TGCGCCAGCAGCCAAACAGGGTCTGAAGAAAAACTGTTTTTT.

The genes are TRBV4-1 and TRBJ1-2; TRBD1 is a possible D gene (5 bases). V shed 4 bases and J shed 8 bases, with 17 bases lying between them. CDR3 size: 14 residues. Germline CDR1 is MGHRA and CDR2 is YSYEKL. The CDR3 sequence: CASSRQHGVEGYTF. CDR3 DNA sequence: TGCGCCAGCAGCCGACAGCACGGGGTAGAGGGCTACACCTTC.

The chain employs TRBV30 and TRBJ2-1; 7 bases line up with TRBD2. This CDR3 spans 13 amino acids. Losses at the gene ends were 5 bases for V and 6 bases for J; bases not matched to a gene: 7. CDR1 is GTSNPN, CDR2 SVGIG, per germline (reference sequence). The DNA of the CDR3 is TGTGCCTGGGGGGACGGGACTATCAATGAGCAGTTCTTC. Protein sequence: CAWGDGTINEQFF.

The rearrangement links TRBV19 to TRBJ1-5; D not certain. Looked up from germline, CDR1 is LNHDA and CDR2 is SQIVND (reference sequence). This CDR3 is built from 13 residues. With 4 bases removed from V and 3 bases from J, the gap between germline ends came to 7 bases. In DNA, the CDR3 is TGTGCCAGTAGTACCCAGAACAATCAGCCCCAGCATTTT. Translated, it gives CASSTQNNQPQHF.

This chain's CDR3 is CASSMGAGNQPQHF. DNA of the CDR3: TGTGCCAGCAGTATGGGGGCTGGCAATCAGCCCCAGCATTTT. The rearrangement joins TRBV28 to TRBJ1-5, with D maybe TRBD1 (6 bases). The CDR3 has 14 amino acids. Per germline, CDR1 MDHEN and CDR2 SYDVKM. V lost 5 bases, J lost 2 bases, and 10 bases lay in between.

The chain combines TRBV4-2 with TRBJ1-6; D remains ambiguous. The CDR3 totals 12 residues. The germline V and J ends were trimmed by 0 bases and 9 bases, with 3 bases remaining between them. Germline loops: CDR1 LGHNA, CDR2 YNFKEQ. CDR3 nucleotides: TGTGCCAGCAGCCAAGATTTTTCACCCCTCCACTTT. This codes for CASSQDFSPLHF.

The J gene is TRBJ2-7, the V gene TRBV5-4, with 8 positions matching TRBD2. V lost 4 bases to trimming and J lost 3 bases; unmatched junction nucleotides: 9. This CDR3 comprises 15 residues. CDR1 SGHNT and CDR2 YYREEE come from the germline V gene (reference sequence). CDR3 sequence (DNA): TGTGCCAGCAGCAGGGGACTAGAGGGGAACTACGAGCAGTACTTC. This translates into CASSRGLEGNYEQYF.